This T cell receptor beta chain was observed in a study of shared clonotypes between healthy human individuals. Study results and limitations: Although depth was large, rarefaction showed that sequencing of the sorted subsets was incomplete.

Here immunoSEQ multiplex PCR was the method, and the copy in TCRdb shows in-frame clones only, minus some. This sample has roughly 1,000,000 clones; 75% to 85% occur once, and the top ten carry 0.55% to 0.7%. Germline V lookup: CDR1 SGHRS, CDR2 YFSETQ. V shed 4 bases, J shed 3 bases, and the junction held 8 bases outside the gene matches. The CDR3 length is 16 residues. As concerns this clone: Its antigen is still unknown.

Sequenced input: memory CD4+ T cells from PBMCs. Specified subset: CD45RA-negative fraction. The sequence was collected from a man aged 18 to 30 in good health. Some clones in this sample may be carry-over from other donors' samples. This sequence joins TRBV5-1 and TRBJ2-1, with 9 positions matching TRBD2. CDR3 nucleotide sequence: TGCGCCAGCAGCAGGGTGCGTAGCGGGAGCTACAATGAGCAGTTCTTC. Its translation: CASSRVRSGSYNEQFF.